This T cell receptor beta chain was captured in a study of blood T cell repertoires in COVID-19. Germline V gene lookup returns CDR1 LGHDT and CDR2 YNNKEL (reference sequence). CDR3 size: 14 residues. Trimming removed 4 bases from V and 2 bases from J, with 9 bases in between. Sequencing used immunoSEQ multiplex PCR; TCRdb keeps in-frame clones, though not all of them. The table records about 220,000 clones, around 86% of them present only once. The chain is built from TRBV3-1 (or the pseudogene TRBV3-2) and TRBJ2-1; D gene uncertain. The sequence came from a woman aged 35 to 49 with acute COVID-19. The specimen sequenced was PBMCs or T cells enriched from blood (not recorded which). CDR3 protein: CASSPHGAYNEQFF. CDR3 bases: TGTGCCAGCAGCCCCCATGGAGCCTACAATGAGCAGTTCTTC.